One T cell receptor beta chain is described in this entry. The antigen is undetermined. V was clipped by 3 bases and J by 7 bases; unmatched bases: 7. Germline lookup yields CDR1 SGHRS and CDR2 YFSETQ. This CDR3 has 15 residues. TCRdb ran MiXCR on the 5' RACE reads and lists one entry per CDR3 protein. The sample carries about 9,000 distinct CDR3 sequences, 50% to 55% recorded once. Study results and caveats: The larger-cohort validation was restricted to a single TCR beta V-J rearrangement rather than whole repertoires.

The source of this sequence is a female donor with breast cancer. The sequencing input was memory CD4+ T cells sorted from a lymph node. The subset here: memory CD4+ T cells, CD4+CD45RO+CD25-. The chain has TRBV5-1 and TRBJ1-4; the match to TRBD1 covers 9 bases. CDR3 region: CASSSTGGHGEKLFF. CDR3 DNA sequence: TGCGCCAGCAGCTCCACAGGGGGCCACGGTGAAAAACTGTTTTTT.